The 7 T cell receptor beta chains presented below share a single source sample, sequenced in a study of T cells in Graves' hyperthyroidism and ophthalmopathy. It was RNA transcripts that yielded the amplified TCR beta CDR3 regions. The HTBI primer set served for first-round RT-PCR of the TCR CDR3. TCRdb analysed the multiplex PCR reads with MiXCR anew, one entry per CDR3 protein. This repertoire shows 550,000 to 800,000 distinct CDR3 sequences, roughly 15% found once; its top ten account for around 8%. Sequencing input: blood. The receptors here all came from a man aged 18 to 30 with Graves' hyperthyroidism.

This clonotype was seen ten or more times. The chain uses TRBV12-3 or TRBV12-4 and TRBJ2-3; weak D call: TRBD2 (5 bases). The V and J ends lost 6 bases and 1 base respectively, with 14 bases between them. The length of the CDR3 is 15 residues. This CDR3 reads CASSPARVGTDTQYF. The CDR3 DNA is TGTGCCAGCAGCCCCGCGAGGGTCGGCACAGATACGCAGTATTTT.

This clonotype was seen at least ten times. The CDR3 loop is CASSQVGGSNYGYTF. The CDR3 region has the DNA TGTGCCAGCAGCCAAGTGGGGGGATCTAACTATGGCTACACCTTC. This chain links TRBV3-1 with TRBJ1-2, with D tentatively TRBD1 (5 bases). The length of the CDR3 is 15 residues. Per germline, CDR1 LGHDT and CDR2 YNNKEL (reference sequence). V lost 1 base and J 0 bases, leaving 9 bases between the germline ends.

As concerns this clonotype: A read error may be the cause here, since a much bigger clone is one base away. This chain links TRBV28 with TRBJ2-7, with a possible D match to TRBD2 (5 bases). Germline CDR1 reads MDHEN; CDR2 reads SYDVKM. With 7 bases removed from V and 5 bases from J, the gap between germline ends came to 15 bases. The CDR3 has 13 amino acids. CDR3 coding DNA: TGTGCCAGCAATCTCCGGACTCTCAACGAGCAGTACTTC. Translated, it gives CASNLRTLNEQYF. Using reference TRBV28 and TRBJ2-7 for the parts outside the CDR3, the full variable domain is DVKVTQSSRYLVKRTGEKVFLECVQDMDHENMFWYRQDPGLGLRLIYFSYDVKMKEKGDIPEGYSVSREKKERFSLILESASTNQTSMYLCASNLRTLNEQYFGPGTRLTVT.

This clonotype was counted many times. CDR3: CASSLASDRTDTQYF. CDR3 bases: TGTGCCAGCAGCTTAGCGTCGGACCGCACAGATACGCAGTATTTT. The chain joins TRBV7-8 to TRBJ2-3; D is ambiguous. Trimming pared 0 bases from V and 1 base from J, leaving 8 bases between. The CDR3 contains 15 residues. CDR1 is SGHVS, CDR2 FQNEAQ, per germline.

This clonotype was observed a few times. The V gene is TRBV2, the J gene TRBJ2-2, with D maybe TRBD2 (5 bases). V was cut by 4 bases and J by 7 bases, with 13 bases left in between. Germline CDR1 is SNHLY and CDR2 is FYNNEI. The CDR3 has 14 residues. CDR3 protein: CASSGLSRDGELFF. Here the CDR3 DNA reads TGTGCCAGCAGTGGATTGAGCCGGGACGGGGAGCTGTTTTTT.

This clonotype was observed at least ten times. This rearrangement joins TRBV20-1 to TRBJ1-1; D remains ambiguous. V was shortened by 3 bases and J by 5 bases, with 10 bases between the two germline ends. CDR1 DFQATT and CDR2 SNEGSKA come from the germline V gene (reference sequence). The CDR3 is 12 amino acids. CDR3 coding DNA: TGCAGTGCTAGGGAGGGAGGTACTGAAGCTTTCTTT. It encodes CSAREGGTEAFF.

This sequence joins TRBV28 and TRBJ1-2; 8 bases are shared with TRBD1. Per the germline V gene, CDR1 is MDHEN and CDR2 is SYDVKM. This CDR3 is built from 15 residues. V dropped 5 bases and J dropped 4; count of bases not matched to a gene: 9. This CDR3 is CASSKLDRGAYGYTF. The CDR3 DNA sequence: TGTGCCAGCAGTAAACTTGACAGGGGCGCCTATGGCTACACCTTC.